Listed here are 2 T cell receptor beta chains from one sample, sequenced in a study of identifying expanded T cells in peripheral blood. Assay used: immunoSEQ multiplex PCR; TCRdb lists only in-frame clones, some missing. The profile shows more than 85,000 clones, 88% of them singletons. The sample was blood. These receptors were obtained from a person aged 18-70 years in good health.

V is TRBV5-1 and J is TRBJ2-5, with TRBD1 matching 8 bases. This CDR3 has 15 residues. The junction had 9 bases not matched to a gene; V was cut back by 4 bases and J by 4 bases. Looked up from germline, CDR1 is SGHRS and CDR2 is YFSETQ. Written as DNA, the CDR3 is TGCGCCAGCAGCCTAGGACAGGGAAGTTCAGAGACCCAGTACTTC. Translating it yields CASSLGQGSSETQYF.

This clone was recorded once. The V gene is TRBV9, the J gene TRBJ2-7; D ambiguous. Germline values: CDR1 SGDLS, CDR2 YYNGEE. Between the trimmed V and J ends, which lost 7 bases and 7 bases, there was a span of 15 bases. The CDR3 sequence is 12 residues long. CDR3 amino acids: CASGPGGREQYF. Written as DNA, the CDR3 is TGTGCCAGCGGTCCCGGTGGCAGAGAGCAGTACTTC.